The TCR beta chain under discussion was sequenced for a study of blood T cells in healthy people across ages. Germline V gene data show CDR1 as SGHTA and CDR2 as FQGNSA. The CDR3 is 16 amino acids. V shed 3 bases and J 2 bases; nucleotides not matched to a gene: 7. This clonotype turned up a few times. Then a second PCR, running about 6 to 12 cycles, was carried out with a sample-barcoded 5' primer and a J-beta primer mix. MiXCR, applied by TCRdb to the 5' RACE reads, yields one record per CDR3 protein. The sample records 1 million or so distinct CDR3 sequences, 40% to 45% being singletons. The origin of this receptor is a woman aged 55-70 years in good health. The sample comprised blood. The rearrangement uses TRBV7-2 and TRBJ2-7; 10 bases fit TRBD2. CDR3 nucleotide sequence: TGTGCCAGCAGCTTCACCGGGACTAGCGCCACCTACGAGCAGTACTTC. Translation: CASSFTGTSATYEQYF. The variable domain in full, completed from reference TRBV7-2 and TRBJ2-7, reads GAGVSQSPSNKVTEKGKDVELRCDPISGHTALYWYRQSLGQGLEFLIYFQGNSAPDKSGLPSDRFSAERTGGSVSTLTIQRTQQEDSAVYLCASSFTGTSATYEQYFGPGTRLTVT.